Following are 32 T cell receptor beta chains from one sample sequenced in a study of blood T cell repertoires in COVID-19. Sequencing was performed with immunoSEQ multiplex PCR; in TCRdb, only in-frame clones are kept and a portion is missing. Of 55,000 to 80,000 clones detected, around 80% appear once; the ten largest clones hold 4% to 5.5%. The sequencing input was peripheral blood. The source of these receptors is a human donor in a cohort sampled during active COVID-19.

This chain uses TRBV11-2 with TRBJ1-5, with D uncertain. Trimming removed 4 bases from V and 2 bases from J, with 15 bases in between. The length of the CDR3 is 16 residues. CDR1 is SGHAT and CDR2 is FQNNGV in the germline V gene. DNA for the CDR3: TGTGCCAGCAGCTCGGGGAGAACCCTTGGCAATCAGCCCCAGCATTTT. This gives the protein CASSSGRTLGNQPQHF.

The chain links TRBV3-1 (or the pseudogene TRBV3-2) to TRBJ2-1; D might be TRBD2 (6 bases). Trimming removed 0 bases from V and 5 bases from J, with 14 bases in between. The CDR3 runs to 16 residues. Per germline, CDR1 LGHDT and CDR2 YNNKEL (reference sequence). For the CDR3, the DNA is TGTGCCAGCAGCCAAGATCGTGGGGAGGTCCACAATGAGCAGTTCTTC. Its protein product is CASSQDRGEVHNEQFF.

The chain uses TRBV9 and TRBJ2-3; D is unresolved. The germline CDR1 and CDR2 sequences are SGDLS and YYNGEE. Trimming took 4 bases from V and 3 from J, leaving 12 bases between them. The CDR3 has 14 residues. DNA for the CDR3: TGTGCCAGCAGCCCCCGACATGTAACAGATACGCAGTATTTT. Its protein product is CASSPRHVTDTQYF.

V usage is TRBV6-4 and J usage is TRBJ1-5, with D maybe TRBD1 (6 bases). V was clipped by 9 bases and J by 0 bases, with 9 bases between them. CDR1 MRHNA and CDR2 SNTAGT come from the germline V gene. This CDR3 is 13 amino acids long. The CDR3: CARTGYSNQPQHF. CDR3 bases: TGTGCCAGAACAGGGTATAGCAATCAGCCCCAGCATTTT.

The rearrangement uses TRBV30 and TRBJ1-5; D is ambiguous. From germline, CDR1 is GTSNPN and CDR2 SVGIG (reference sequence). V lost 2 bases and J 1 base, leaving 6 bases between the germline ends. The CDR3 covers 13 residues. The chain's CDR3 is CAWSSQSNQPQHF. The DNA of the CDR3 is TGTGCCTGGAGTTCTCAGAGCAATCAGCCCCAGCATTTT.

For this clone: Compared with germline, one end of the junction differs, possibly owing to a read error. The chain links TRBV7-7 to TRBJ2-1; weak D call: TRBD2 (7 bases). This CDR3 contains 15 residues. The germline gives CDR1 SSHAT, CDR2 FNYEAQ (reference sequence). DNA for the CDR3: TGTGCTAGCAGCTTCGGGCTAGGGGGAGGGAATGAGCAGTTCTTC. Translated, it gives CASSFGLGGGNEQFF.

This sequence joins TRBV29-1 and TRBJ2-1; the match to TRBD2 covers 8 bases. The J segment lost 7 bases and the V segment lost 4 bases, leaving 6 bases of the junction unmatched. The CDR3 spans 13 residues. The germline gives CDR1 SQVTM, CDR2 ANQGSEA. CDR3 coding DNA: TGCAGCGTTGCCGGGGGGGCCGGGAATGAGCAGTTCTTC. As protein: CSVAGGAGNEQFF.

The chain carries TRBV18 and TRBJ2-6; tentative D call: TRBD1 (5 bases). This CDR3 has 15 amino acids. V was cut by 3 bases and J by 0 bases, with 6 bases left in between. Germline lookup yields CDR1 KGHSH and CDR2 LQKENI. CDR3 in DNA: TGTGCCAGCTCACCCCAGGGCTCTGGGGCCAACGTCCTGACTTTC. Its protein is CASSPQGSGANVLTF.

This chain connects TRBV5-1 to TRBJ2-5; 12 bases map to TRBD2. Germline V CDR1 and CDR2: SGHRS, YFSETQ. After removal of 2 bases from V and 2 bases from J, the junction contained 4 bases not matched to a gene. This CDR3 has 16 residues. The CDR3 sequence: CASSLSLAGGQETQYF. The DNA of the CDR3 is TGCGCCAGCAGCTTATCACTAGCGGGGGGTCAAGAGACCCAGTACTTC.

The J gene is TRBJ2-6, the V gene TRBV6-5, with a weak D call TRBD1 (6 bases). Trimming took off 6 bases at V and 0 bases at J, with 9 bases between the two ends. The CDR3 consists of 15 residues. Germline CDR1 MNHEY, CDR2 SVGAGI. The chain's CDR3 is CASSNRASGANVLTF. The CDR3 DNA reads as TGTGCCAGCAGCAACAGGGCCTCTGGGGCCAACGTCCTGACTTTC.

The chain employs TRBV15 and TRBJ2-1, with 7 positions matching TRBD1. The CDR3 sequence is 14 residues long. The V segment lost 1 base and the J segment 7 bases; nucleotides outside the gene matches: 4. Germline V gene lookup returns CDR1 LNHNV and CDR2 YYDKDF (reference sequence). The CDR3 is CATSRVGQRNEQFF. In nucleotides, the CDR3 is TGTGCCACCAGCAGAGTGGGACAGAGGAATGAGCAGTTCTTC.

The V and J genes are TRBV27 and TRBJ2-5, with 12 bases aligning to TRBD1. CDR1 and CDR2 from the germline V gene are MNHEY and SMNVEV (reference sequence). The CDR3 loop spans 15 amino acids. J lost 2 bases, V lost 8 bases, and 6 bases had no gene match. CDR3 DNA: TGTGCCAGCCAGCGGGACAGGGGGCCTCAAGAGACCCAGTACTTC. Translating it yields CASQRDRGPQETQYF.

The genes are TRBV6-5 and TRBJ2-3; possibly TRBD1 for D (6 bases). Deletions cut 6 bases from V and 4 bases from J, with 17 bases between. The CDR3 runs 15 residues. Germline assignment: CDR1 MNHEY and CDR2 SVGAGI. The chain's CDR3 is CASRDQGGHADTQYF. In DNA, the CDR3 is TGTGCCAGCAGGGACCAAGGGGGTCATGCAGATACGCAGTATTTT.

This clone was counted a single time. This chain connects TRBV9 to TRBJ2-1; 9 nucleotides line up with TRBD2. Losses at the gene ends were 4 bases for V and 10 bases for J; bases not matched to a gene: 12. This CDR3 contains 15 residues. Per the germline V gene, CDR1 is SGDLS and CDR2 is YYNGEE. The CDR3 DNA sequence: TGTGCCAGCAGCCTGACAGGACTAGCGACGTGGGAGCAGTTCTTC. Translation gives CASSLTGLATWEQFF.

V and J are TRBV7-2 and TRBJ2-4; D ambiguous. Per the germline V gene, CDR1 is SGHTA and CDR2 is FQGNSA. This CDR3 spans 13 amino acids. The germline V and J ends were trimmed by 0 bases and 7 bases, with 7 bases remaining between them. The CDR3 DNA is TGTGCCAGCAGCTTAGCCCCCAGGAACATTCAGTACTTC. This translates into CASSLAPRNIQYF.

The V call is TRBV4-1, the J call TRBJ2-3, with 16 bases matching TRBD2. V shed 3 bases and J 2 bases; nucleotides not matched to a gene: 2. The CDR3 runs to 17 residues. In germline, CDR1 is MGHRA, CDR2 YSYEKL. CDR3 coding DNA: TGCGCCAGCAGCCATGGGACTAGCGGGGGGGCCACAGATACGCAGTATTTT. Its protein product is CASSHGTSGGATDTQYF.

This clone was observed a few times. The rearrangement uses TRBV5-8 and TRBJ1-1; D might be TRBD1 (6 bases). The ends were cut back, 4 bases at V and 2 bases at J, with 15 bases in the middle. CDR1 SGHTS and CDR2 YDEGEE come from the germline V gene. CDR3 length equals 15 residues. CDR3 region: CASSQGQMINTEAFF. The DNA for the CDR3 is TGTGCCAGCAGCCAAGGACAGATGATTAACACTGAAGCTTTCTTT. The full variable domain, in which reference TRBV5-8 and TRBJ1-1 provide the parts outside the CDR3, is EAGVTQSPTHLIKTRGQQATLRCSPISGHTSVYWYQQALGLGLQFLLWYDEGEERNRGNFPPRFSGRQFPNYSSELNVNALELEDSALYLCASSQGQMINTEAFFGQGTRLTVV.

The genes are TRBV7-6 and TRBJ1-3, with a possible D match to TRBD1 (6 bases). Germline lookup yields CDR1 SGHVS and CDR2 FNYEAQ. With 5 bases removed from V and 0 bases from J, the gap between germline ends came to 11 bases. This CDR3 has 15 residues. DNA of the CDR3: TGTGCCAGCAGCCCTGACAGGAGCTCTGGAAACACCATATATTTT. Amino acid sequence: CASSPDRSSGNTIYF. Combining the CDR3 with reference TRBV7-6 and TRBJ1-3 gives the whole variable domain GAGVSQSPRYKVTKRGQDVALRCDPISGHVSLYWYRQALGQGPEFLTYFNYEAQQDKSGLPNDRFSAERPEGSISTLTIQRTEQRDSAMYRCASSPDRSSGNTIYFGEGSWLTVV.

This clone was seen a single time. J is TRBJ1-2 and V is TRBV7-9; 7 nucleotides align to TRBD1. V trimming: 5 bases; J trimming: 6 bases; junction bases outside the gene matches: 3. Germline CDR1 reads SEHNR; CDR2 reads FQNEAQ (reference sequence). The CDR3 contains 12 residues. CDR3 protein: CASSRDRDGYTF. CDR3 bases: TGTGCCAGCAGCCGTGACAGGGATGGCTACACCTTC.

As for this clone: This sample includes further DNA sequences coding for the same CDR3. The chain recombines TRBV28 with TRBJ2-5; 8 bases line up with TRBD2. The CDR3 totals 15 residues. In germline, CDR1 is MDHEN, CDR2 SYDVKM. Trimming removed 3 bases from V and 4 bases from J; junction bases left unmatched: 7. CDR3 amino acids: CASSLGAGGVETQYF. In DNA, the CDR3 is TGTGCCAGCAGTTTGGGGGCGGGGGGTGTAGAGACCCAGTACTTC.

The chain couples TRBV4-3 to TRBJ2-7; tentative D call: TRBD1 (6 bases). The CDR3 covers 13 residues. The germline gives CDR1 LGHNA, CDR2 YSLEER. The V end lost 2 bases, the J end lost 4 bases, and 9 bases lay between the germline ends. Here the CDR3 DNA reads TGCGCCAGCAGCCAAACACAGGGATACGAGCAGTACTTC. Protein: CASSQTQGYEQYF.

The chain uses TRBV3-1 (or the pseudogene TRBV3-2) and TRBJ1-5; D perhaps matches TRBD1 (6 bases). Germline CDR1 and CDR2: LGHDT and YNNKEL (reference sequence). V was clipped by 4 bases and J by 8 bases, with 18 bases between them. CDR3 length equals 15 residues. The CDR3 bases are TGTGCCAGCAGCCGCGGACAGAACCCGTGGGAGCCCCAGCATTTT. Its protein is CASSRGQNPWEPQHF.

There are a few counts of this clone. The V gene is TRBV30, the J gene TRBJ1-6; 7 bases fit TRBD1. Trimming cost V 0 bases and J 9 bases; bases outside gene matches: 8. The V gene's germline CDR1 is GTSNPN and CDR2 SVGIG (reference sequence). The CDR3 contains 15 residues. CDR3 nucleotide sequence: TGTGCCTGGAGTGTAGGAGGGGGCCTTCGTTCACCCCTCCACTTT. It is translated as CAWSVGGGLRSPLHF. Looking up the rest from reference TRBV30 and TRBJ1-6 gives the full variable domain: SQTIHQWPATLVQPVGSPLSLECTVEGTSNPNLYWYRQAAGRGLQLLFYSVGIGQISSEVPQNLSASRPQDRQFILSSKKLLLSDSGFYLCAWSVGGGLRSPLHFGNGTRLTVT.

V and J are TRBV7-8 and TRBJ2-3; the match to TRBD2 covers 8 bases. The CDR3 is 16 residues long. Germline CDR1 is SGHVS and CDR2 is FQNEAQ. Trimming removed 5 bases from V and 3 bases from J; junction bases left unmatched: 10. CDR3 coding DNA: TGTGCCAGCAGCAAAAAACTAGCGGAGGGGACAGATACGCAGTATTTT. This encodes CASSKKLAEGTDTQYF.

V gene TRBV19 combines with J gene TRBJ1-5, with TRBD1 identical over 7 bases. Germline V CDR1 and CDR2: LNHDA, SQIVND (reference sequence). CDR3 length equals 15 residues. The V and J ends lost 1 base and 5 bases, in that order; junction bases with no gene match: 5. In nucleotides, the CDR3 is TGTGCCAGTAGTATAGGGACAGGTGGTCATCAGCCCCAGCATTTT. Translating it yields CASSIGTGGHQPQHF. The full variable domain, completed using reference TRBV19 and TRBJ1-5, is DGGITQSPKYLFRKEGQNVTLSCEQNLNHDAMYWYRQDPGQGLRLIYYSQIVNDFQKGDIAEGYSVSREKKESFPLTVTSAQKNPTAFYLCASSIGTGGHQPQHFGDGTRLSIL.

The chain uses TRBV14 and TRBJ1-4; no firm D call. Trimming removed 3 bases from V and 8 bases from J, with 16 bases in between. Germline CDR1 and CDR2: SGHDN and FVKESK. The CDR3 runs to 15 residues. Here the CDR3 DNA reads TGTGCCAGCAGCCAGCACGGCCAGGTTAGAGAAAAACTGTTTTTT. Translated: CASSQHGQVREKLFF.

This chain connects TRBV7-9 to TRBJ2-2, with 8 bases lining up with TRBD1. The germline CDR1 and CDR2 sequences are SEHNR and FQNEAQ (reference sequence). The length of the CDR3 is 16 residues. Trimming cost V 5 bases and J 1 base; bases outside gene matches: 6. The CDR3 loop reads CASSPAGTGNTGELFF. The CDR3 DNA sequence: TGTGCCAGCAGCCCCGCGGGGACAGGGAACACCGGGGAGCTGTTTTTT.

For this clone: A much larger clone differs by one base, so this may be a read error. The chain employs TRBV28 and TRBJ1-2; 8 positions match TRBD1. This CDR3 is built from 13 residues. Germline-derived CDR1 and CDR2 are MDHEN and SYDVKM. Here the CDR3 reads CASILYTGGGYTF. The DNA of the CDR3 is TGTGCCAGCATTTTATATACAGGGGGGGGCTACACCTTC.

The chain has TRBV4-2 and TRBJ2-2; 7 bases agree with TRBD2. The germline V gene encodes CDR1 LGHNA and CDR2 YNFKEQ. The V and J ends lost 0 bases and 4 bases, in that order; junction bases with no gene match: 2. This CDR3 has 15 amino acids. CDR3 sequence reads: CASSQESSGTGELFF. The CDR3 DNA follows: TGTGCCAGCAGCCAAGAATCTAGCGGCACCGGGGAGCTGTTTTTT.

The chain uses TRBV11-2 and TRBJ1-3; D is unclear. This CDR3 comprises 14 residues. Germline V gene data show CDR1 as SGHAT and CDR2 as FQNNGV. Trimming took off 1 base at V and 4 bases at J, with 8 bases between the two ends. The CDR3 bases are TGTGCCAGCAGCTTAGGCTCGGTGGGAAACACCATATATTTT. Translating gives CASSLGSVGNTIYF.

The V gene is TRBV7-3, the J gene TRBJ2-5; no clear D. The V gene's germline CDR1 is SGHTA and CDR2 FQGTGA. The CDR3 is 13 residues long. The V end was cut by 5 bases, the J end by 2 bases, with 9 bases between. CDR3 coding DNA: TGTGCCAGCAGCCCCCAGGTGCAAGAGACCCAGTACTTC. Its protein is CASSPQVQETQYF.

This sequence joins TRBV10-3 and TRBJ2-3; 9 bases agree with TRBD2. The germline gives CDR1 ENHRY, CDR2 SYGVKD. This CDR3 spans 16 amino acids. The ends lost 2 bases at V and 0 bases at J; junction bases unmatched: 3. Here the CDR3 DNA reads TGTGCCATCAGTGAGAGGGGACTAGCTAGCACAGATACGCAGTATTTT. This encodes CAISERGLASTDTQYF.